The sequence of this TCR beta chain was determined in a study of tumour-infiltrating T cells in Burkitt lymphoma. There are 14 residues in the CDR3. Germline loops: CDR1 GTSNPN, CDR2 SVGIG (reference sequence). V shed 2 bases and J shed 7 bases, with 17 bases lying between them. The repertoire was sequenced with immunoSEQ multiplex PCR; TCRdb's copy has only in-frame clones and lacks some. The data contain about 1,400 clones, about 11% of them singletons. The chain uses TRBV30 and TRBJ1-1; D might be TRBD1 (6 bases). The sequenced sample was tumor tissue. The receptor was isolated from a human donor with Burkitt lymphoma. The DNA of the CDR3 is TGTGCCTGGAGTTTTGGTTCAGGGGTGGATGAAGCTTTCTTT. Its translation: CAWSFGSGVDEAFF.